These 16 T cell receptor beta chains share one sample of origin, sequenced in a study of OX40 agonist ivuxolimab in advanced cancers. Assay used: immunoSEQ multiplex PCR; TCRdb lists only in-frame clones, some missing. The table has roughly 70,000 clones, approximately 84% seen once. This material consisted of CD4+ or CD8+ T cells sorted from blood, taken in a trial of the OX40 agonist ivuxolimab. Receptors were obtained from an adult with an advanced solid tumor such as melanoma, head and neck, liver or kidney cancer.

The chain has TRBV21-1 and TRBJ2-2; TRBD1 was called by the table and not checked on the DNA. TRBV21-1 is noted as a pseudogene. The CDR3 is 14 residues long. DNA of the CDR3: TGTGCCAGCAGCACGGGACAGGGGGCCGGGGAGCTGTTTTTT. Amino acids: CASSTGQGAGELFF.

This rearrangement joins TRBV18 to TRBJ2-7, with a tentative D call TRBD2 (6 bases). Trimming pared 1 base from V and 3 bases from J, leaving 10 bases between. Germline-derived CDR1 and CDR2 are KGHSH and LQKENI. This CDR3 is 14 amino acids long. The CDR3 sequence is CASSPQTGSYEQYF. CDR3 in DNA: TGTGCCAGCTCACCACAAACCGGGAGCTACGAGCAGTACTTC.

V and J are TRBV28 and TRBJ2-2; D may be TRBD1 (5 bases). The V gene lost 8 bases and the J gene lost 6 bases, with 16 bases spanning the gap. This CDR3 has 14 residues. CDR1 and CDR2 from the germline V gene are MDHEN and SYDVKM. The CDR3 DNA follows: TGTGCCAGCTATAATCAGGGCTGGTCCGGGGAGCTGTTTTTT. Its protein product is CASYNQGWSGELFF.

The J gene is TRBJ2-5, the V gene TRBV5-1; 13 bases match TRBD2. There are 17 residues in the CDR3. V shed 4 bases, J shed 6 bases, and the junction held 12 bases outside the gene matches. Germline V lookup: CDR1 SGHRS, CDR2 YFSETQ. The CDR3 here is CASSPGLAGDPRKTQYF. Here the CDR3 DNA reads TGCGCCAGCAGCCCAGGACTAGCGGGGGACCCCCGGAAGACCCAGTACTTC.

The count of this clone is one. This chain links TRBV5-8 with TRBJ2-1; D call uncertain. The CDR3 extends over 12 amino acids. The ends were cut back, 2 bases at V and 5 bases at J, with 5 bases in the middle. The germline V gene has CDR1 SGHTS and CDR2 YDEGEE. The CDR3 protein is CASSFNHNEQFF. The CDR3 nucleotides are TGTGCCAGCAGCTTCAACCACAATGAGCAGTTCTTC. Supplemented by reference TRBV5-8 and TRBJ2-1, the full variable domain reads EAGVTQSPTHLIKTRGQQATLRCSPISGHTSVYWYQQALGLGLQFLLWYDEGEERNRGNFPPRFSGRQFPNYSSELNVNALELEDSALYLCASSFNHNEQFFGPGTRLTVL.

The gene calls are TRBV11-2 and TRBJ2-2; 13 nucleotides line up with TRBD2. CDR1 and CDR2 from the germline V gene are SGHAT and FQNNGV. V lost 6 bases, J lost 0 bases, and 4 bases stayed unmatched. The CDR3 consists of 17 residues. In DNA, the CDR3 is TGTGCCAGCAGAAGACTAGCGGGAGGACCGAACACCGGGGAGCTGTTTTTT. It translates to CASRRLAGGPNTGELFF. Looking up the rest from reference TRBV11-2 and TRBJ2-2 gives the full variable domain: EAGVAQSPRYKIIEKRQSVAFWCNPISGHATLYWYQQILGQGPKLLIQFQNNGVVDDSQLPKDRFSAERLKGVDSTLKIQPAKLEDSAVYLCASRRLAGGPNTGELFFGEGSRLTVL.

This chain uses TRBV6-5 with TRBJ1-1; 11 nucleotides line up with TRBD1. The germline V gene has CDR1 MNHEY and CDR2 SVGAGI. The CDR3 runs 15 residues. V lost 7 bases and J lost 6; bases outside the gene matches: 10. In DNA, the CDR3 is TGTGCCAGCAACCCGGACAGGGGGCATCTATCTGAAGCTTTCTTT. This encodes CASNPDRGHLSEAFF.

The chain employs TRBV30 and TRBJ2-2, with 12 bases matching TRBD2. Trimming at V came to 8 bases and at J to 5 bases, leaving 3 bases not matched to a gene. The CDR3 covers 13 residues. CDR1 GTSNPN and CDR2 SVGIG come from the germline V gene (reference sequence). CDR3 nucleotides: TGTGCCGTAACTAGCGGGAGGACCGGGGAGCTGTTTTTT. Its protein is CAVTSGRTGELFF.

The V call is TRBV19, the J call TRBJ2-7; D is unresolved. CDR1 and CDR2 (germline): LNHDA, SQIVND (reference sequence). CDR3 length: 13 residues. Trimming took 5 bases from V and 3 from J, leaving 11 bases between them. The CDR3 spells CASSDRANYEQYF. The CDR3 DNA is TGTGCCAGTAGTGACCGGGCCAACTACGAGCAGTACTTC.

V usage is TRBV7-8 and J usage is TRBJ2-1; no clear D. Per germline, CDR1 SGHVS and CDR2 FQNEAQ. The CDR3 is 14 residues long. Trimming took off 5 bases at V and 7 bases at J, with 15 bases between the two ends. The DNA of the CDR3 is TGTGCCAGCAGCCCGTCGGGTACTCGGAATGAGCAGTTCTTC. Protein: CASSPSGTRNEQFF.

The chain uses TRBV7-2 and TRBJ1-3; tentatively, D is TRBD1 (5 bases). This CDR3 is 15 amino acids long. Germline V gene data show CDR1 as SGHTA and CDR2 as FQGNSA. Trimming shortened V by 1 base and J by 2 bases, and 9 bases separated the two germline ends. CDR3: CASSLDTGAGNTIYF. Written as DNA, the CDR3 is TGTGCCAGCAGCTTAGATACGGGGGCTGGAAACACCATATATTTT.

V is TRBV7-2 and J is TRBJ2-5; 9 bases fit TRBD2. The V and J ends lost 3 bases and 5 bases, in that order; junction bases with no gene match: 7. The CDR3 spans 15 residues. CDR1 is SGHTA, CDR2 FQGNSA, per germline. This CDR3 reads CASSFGGGAVETQYF. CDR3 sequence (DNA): TGTGCCAGCAGCTTCGGCGGGGGGGCGGTGGAGACCCAGTACTTC.

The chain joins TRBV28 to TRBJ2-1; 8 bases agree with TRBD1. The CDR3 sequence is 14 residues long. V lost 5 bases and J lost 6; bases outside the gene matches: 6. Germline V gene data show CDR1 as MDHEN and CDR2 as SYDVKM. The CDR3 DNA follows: TGTGCCAGCAGTCCCCGGACAGGGCGCAATGAGCAGTTCTTC. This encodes CASSPRTGRNEQFF.

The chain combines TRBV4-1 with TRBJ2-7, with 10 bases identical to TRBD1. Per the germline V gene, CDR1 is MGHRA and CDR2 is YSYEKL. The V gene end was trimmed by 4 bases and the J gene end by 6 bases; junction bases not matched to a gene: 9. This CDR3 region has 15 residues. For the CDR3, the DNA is TGCGCCAGCAGCCGCGCGGGACAGGGGACGGGCGAGCAGTACTTC. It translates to CASSRAGQGTGEQYF.

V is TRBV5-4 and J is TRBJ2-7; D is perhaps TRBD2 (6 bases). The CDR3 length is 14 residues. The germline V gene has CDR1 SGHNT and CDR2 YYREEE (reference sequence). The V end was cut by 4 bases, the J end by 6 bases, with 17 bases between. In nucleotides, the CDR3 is TGTGCCAGCAGCCCCGGGACTTTCGGGGGCGAGCAGTACTTC. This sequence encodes CASSPGTFGGEQYF.

In nucleotides, the CDR3 is TGTGCCAGCTCATCAAGAGGACTACGACGGGGCATTGGAGGAGATACGCAGTATTTT. It codes for CASSSRGLRRGIGGDTQYF. The rearrangement joins TRBV18 to TRBJ2-3, with D possibly matching TRBD2 (6 bases). CDR1 is KGHSH, CDR2 LQKENI, per germline. This CDR3 spans 19 amino acids. Trimming pared 5 bases from V and 5 bases from J, leaving 29 bases between.